This paragraph covers one TCR beta chain sequence. Its antigen is unknown. The CDR3 loop spans 16 amino acids. V was cut by 4 bases and J by 0 bases, with 16 bases left in between. Germline V lookup: CDR1 SGHRS, CDR2 YFSETQ. This sample was taken from a study of blood T cells in healthy people across ages. The use of a sample-barcoded 5' primer and a J-beta primer mix characterized a second PCR of roughly 7 to 12 cycles. TCRdb analysed the 5' RACE reads with MiXCR anew, one entry per CDR3 protein. The sample consists of 540,000 or so distinct CDR3 sequences, roughly 28% of them appearing once. Study results and caveats: Changes seen in expanded clonotypes were possibly confounded by donor CMV status left unknown. Using unsorted PBMCs precluded a conclusive naive versus antigen-experienced comparison.

The chain couples TRBV5-1 to TRBJ1-1; no firm D call. The sequence came from an older woman in good health. The specimen was blood. The CDR3, as DNA: TGCGCCAGCAGCCGAGCTGGGTTCGAGATGAACACTGAAGCTTTCTTT. Protein sequence: CASSRAGFEMNTEAFF.